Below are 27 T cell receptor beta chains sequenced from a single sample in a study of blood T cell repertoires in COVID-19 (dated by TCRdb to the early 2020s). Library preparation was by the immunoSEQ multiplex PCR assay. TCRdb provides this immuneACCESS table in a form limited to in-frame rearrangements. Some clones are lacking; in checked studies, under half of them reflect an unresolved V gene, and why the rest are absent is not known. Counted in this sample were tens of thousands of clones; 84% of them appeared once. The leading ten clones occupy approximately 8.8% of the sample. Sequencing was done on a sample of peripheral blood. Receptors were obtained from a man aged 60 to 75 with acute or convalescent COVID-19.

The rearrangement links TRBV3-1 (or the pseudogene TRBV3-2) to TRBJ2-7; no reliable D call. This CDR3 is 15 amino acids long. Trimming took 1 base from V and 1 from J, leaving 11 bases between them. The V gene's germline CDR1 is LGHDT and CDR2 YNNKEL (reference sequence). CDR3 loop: CASSQVPRPSYEQYF. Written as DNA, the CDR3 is TGTGCCAGCAGCCAAGTTCCCAGGCCTTCCTACGAGCAGTACTTC.

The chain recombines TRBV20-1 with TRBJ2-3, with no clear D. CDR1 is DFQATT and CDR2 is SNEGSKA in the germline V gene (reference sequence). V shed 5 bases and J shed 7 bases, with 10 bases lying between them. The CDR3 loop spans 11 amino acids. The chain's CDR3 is CSAGKEYTQYF. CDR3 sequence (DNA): TGCAGTGCTGGAAAGGAGTATACGCAGTATTTT.

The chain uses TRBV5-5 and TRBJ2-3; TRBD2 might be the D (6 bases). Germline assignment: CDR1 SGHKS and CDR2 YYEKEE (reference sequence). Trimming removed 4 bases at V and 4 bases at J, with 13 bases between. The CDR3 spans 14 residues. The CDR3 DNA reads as TGTGCCAGCAGCCCCCGCGGGGATCCAGATACGCAGTATTTT. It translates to CASSPRGDPDTQYF. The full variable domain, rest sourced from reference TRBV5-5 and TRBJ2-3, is DAGVTQSPTHLIKTRGQQVTLRCSPISGHKSVSWYQQVLGQGPQFIFQYYEKEERGRGNFPDRFSARQFPNYSSELNVNALLLGDSALYLCASSPRGDPDTQYFGPGTRLTVL.

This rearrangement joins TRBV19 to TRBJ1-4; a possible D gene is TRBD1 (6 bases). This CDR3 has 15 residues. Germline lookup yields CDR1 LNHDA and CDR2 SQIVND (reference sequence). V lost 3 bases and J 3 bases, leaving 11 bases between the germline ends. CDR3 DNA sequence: TGTGCCAGTAGTATCGGGGGGCGAGCTAATGAAAAACTGTTTTTT. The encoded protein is CASSIGGRANEKLFF.

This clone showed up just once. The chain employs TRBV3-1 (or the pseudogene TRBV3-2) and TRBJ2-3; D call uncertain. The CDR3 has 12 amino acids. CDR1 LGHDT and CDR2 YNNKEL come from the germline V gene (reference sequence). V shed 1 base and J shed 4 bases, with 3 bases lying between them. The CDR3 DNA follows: TGTGCCAGCAGCCAAGCGGCAGATACGCAGTATTTT. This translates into CASSQAADTQYF.

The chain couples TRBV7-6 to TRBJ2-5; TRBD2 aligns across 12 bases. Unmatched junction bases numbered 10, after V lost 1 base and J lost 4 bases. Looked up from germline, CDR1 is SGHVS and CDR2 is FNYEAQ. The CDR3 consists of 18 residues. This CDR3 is CASSLVRRLAGGRETQYF. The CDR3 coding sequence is TGTGCCAGCAGCTTAGTACGGAGGCTAGCGGGGGGGCGAGAGACCCAGTACTTC.

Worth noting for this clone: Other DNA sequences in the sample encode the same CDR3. The CDR3 region has the DNA TGTGCCAGCAGTTTAGGAGGGGGCACTGAAGCTTTCTTT. Translation: CASSLGGGTEAFF. The rearrangement uses TRBV12-3 or TRBV12-4 and TRBJ1-1; tentative D call: TRBD1 (6 bases). Trimming cost V 1 base and J 4 bases, with 7 bases left between them. The CDR3 length is 13 residues.

CDR3 sequence: CAWTPKTVYYNSPLHF. The CDR3 DNA follows: TGTGCCTGGACCCCTAAGACAGTCTACTATAATTCACCCCTCCACTTT. The V gene is TRBV30, the J gene TRBJ1-6, with D perhaps matching TRBD1 (5 bases). This CDR3 region has 16 residues. Trimming removed 4 bases from V and 3 bases from J, with 16 bases in between. CDR1 is GTSNPN and CDR2 is SVGIG in the germline V gene (reference sequence). The whole variable domain, remainder taken from reference TRBV30 and TRBJ1-6, is SQTIHQWPATLVQPVGSPLSLECTVEGTSNPNLYWYRQAAGRGLQLLFYSVGIGQISSEVPQNLSASRPQDRQFILSSKKLLLSDSGFYLCAWTPKTVYYNSPLHFGNGTRLTVT.

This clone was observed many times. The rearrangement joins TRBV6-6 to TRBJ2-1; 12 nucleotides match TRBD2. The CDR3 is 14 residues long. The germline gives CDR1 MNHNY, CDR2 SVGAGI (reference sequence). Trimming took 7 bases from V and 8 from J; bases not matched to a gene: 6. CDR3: CASTLTSGGHEQFF. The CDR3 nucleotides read TGTGCCAGCACTCTGACTAGCGGGGGCCATGAGCAGTTCTTC.

Written as DNA, the CDR3 is TGTGCCAGCAGTTCACAGGGCGGGCTTGGCTACACCTTC. Translated, it gives CASSSQGGLGYTF. The J gene is TRBJ1-2, the V gene TRBV12-3 or TRBV12-4, with D perhaps TRBD1 (6 bases). The CDR3 runs to 13 residues. V gave up 4 bases and J gave up 7 bases, with 13 bases separating them.

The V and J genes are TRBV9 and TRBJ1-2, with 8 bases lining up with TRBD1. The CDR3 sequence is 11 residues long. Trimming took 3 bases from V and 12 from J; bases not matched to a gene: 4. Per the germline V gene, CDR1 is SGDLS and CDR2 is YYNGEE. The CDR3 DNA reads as TGTGCCAGCAGCGGGGGACAGGCCCACACCTTC. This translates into CASSGGQAHTF.

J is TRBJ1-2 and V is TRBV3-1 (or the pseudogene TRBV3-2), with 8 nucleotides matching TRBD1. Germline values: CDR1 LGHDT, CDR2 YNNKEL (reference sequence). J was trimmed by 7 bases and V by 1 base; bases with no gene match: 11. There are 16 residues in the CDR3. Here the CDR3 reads CASSQGGQGALGGYTF. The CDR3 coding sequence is TGTGCCAGCAGCCAAGGAGGCCAGGGGGCGCTTGGTGGCTACACCTTC.

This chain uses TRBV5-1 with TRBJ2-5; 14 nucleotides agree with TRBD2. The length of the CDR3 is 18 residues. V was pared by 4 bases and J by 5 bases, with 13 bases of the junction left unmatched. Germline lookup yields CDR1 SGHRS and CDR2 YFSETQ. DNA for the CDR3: TGCGCCAGCAGCCCCGGGACTAGCGGGGGCCAATCCCGGGAGACCCAGTACTTC. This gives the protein CASSPGTSGGQSRETQYF.

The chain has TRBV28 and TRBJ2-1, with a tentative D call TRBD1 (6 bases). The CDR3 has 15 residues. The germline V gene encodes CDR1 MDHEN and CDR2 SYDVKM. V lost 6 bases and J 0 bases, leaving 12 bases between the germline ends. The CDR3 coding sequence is TGTGCCAGCAGCCTGGACAGTAGCTCCTACAATGAGCAGTTCTTC. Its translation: CASSLDSSSYNEQFF.

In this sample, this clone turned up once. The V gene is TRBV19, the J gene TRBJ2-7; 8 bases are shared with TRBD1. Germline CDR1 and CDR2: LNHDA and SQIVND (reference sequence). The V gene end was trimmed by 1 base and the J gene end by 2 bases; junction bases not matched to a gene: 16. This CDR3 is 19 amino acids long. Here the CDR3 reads CASSIGSGGQANPPYEQYF. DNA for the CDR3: TGTGCCAGTAGTATAGGGTCAGGGGGACAGGCCAATCCCCCCTACGAGCAGTACTTC.

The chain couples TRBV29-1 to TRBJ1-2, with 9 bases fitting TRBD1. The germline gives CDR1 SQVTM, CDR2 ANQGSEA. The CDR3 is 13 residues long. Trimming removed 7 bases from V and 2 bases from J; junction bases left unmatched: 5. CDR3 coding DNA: TGCAGCGCCGGGACAGGGCAGAACTATGGCTACACCTTC. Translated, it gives CSAGTGQNYGYTF. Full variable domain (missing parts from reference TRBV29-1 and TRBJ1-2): SAVISQKPSRDICQRGTSLTIQCQVDSQVTMMFWYRQQPGQSLTLIATANQGSEATYESGFVIDKFPISRPNLTFSTLTVSNMSPEDSSIYLCSAGTGQNYGYTFGSGTRLTVV.

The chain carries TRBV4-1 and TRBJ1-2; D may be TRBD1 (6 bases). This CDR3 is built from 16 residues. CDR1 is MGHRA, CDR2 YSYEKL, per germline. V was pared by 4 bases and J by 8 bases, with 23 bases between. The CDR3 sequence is CASSRTAGQRLEGYTF. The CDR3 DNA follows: TGCGCCAGCAGCCGCACAGCGGGACAACGTCTGGAGGGCTACACCTTC.

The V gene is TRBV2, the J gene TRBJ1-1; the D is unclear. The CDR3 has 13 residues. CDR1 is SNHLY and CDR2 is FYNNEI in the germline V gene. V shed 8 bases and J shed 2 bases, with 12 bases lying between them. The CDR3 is CASFPQSNTEAFF. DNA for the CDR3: TGTGCCAGCTTCCCACAGTCAAACACTGAAGCTTTCTTT.

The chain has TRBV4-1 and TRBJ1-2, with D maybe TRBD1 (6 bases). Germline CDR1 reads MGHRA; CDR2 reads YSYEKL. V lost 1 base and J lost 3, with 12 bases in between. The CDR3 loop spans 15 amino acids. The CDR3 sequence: CASSQGADSYYGYTF. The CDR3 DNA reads TGCGCCAGCAGCCAAGGGGCGGACAGCTACTATGGCTACACCTTC.

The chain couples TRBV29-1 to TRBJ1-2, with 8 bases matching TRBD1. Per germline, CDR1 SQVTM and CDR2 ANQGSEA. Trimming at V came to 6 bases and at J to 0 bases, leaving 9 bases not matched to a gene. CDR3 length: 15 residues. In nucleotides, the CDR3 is TGCAGCGTACCTTTTGGACAGGGAGCTAACTATGGCTACACCTTC. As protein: CSVPFGQGANYGYTF.

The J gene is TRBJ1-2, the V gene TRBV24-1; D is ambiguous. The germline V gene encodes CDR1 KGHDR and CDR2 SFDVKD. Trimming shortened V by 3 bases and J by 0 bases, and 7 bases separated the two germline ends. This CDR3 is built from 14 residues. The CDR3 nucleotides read TGTGCCACCAGTGATCCTACTTCTAACTATGGCTACACCTTC. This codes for CATSDPTSNYGYTF.

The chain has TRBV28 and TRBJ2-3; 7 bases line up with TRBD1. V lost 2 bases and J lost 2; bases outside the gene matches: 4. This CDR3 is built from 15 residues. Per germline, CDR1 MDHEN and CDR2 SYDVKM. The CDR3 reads CASSLGDSSTDTQYF. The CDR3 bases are TGTGCCAGCAGTTTAGGGGACAGCTCCACAGATACGCAGTATTTT. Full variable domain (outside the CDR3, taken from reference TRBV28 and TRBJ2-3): DVKVTQSSRYLVKRTGEKVFLECVQDMDHENMFWYRQDPGLGLRLIYFSYDVKMKEKGDIPEGYSVSREKKERFSLILESASTNQTSMYLCASSLGDSSTDTQYFGPGTRLTVL.

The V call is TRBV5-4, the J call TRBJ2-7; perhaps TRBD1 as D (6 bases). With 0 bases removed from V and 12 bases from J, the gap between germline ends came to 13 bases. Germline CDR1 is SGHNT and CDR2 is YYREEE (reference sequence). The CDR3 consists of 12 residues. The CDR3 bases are TGTGCCAGCAGCTTGGGGCAGGGGCCCCTGTACTTC. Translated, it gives CASSLGQGPLYF.

The CDR3 region has the DNA TGTGCCAGCAGCTTAGCACAGGGCCTGGGCACTGAAGCTTTCTTT. This translates into CASSLAQGLGTEAFF. The chain couples TRBV11-2 to TRBJ1-1, with TRBD1 as a possible D gene (6 bases). V was pared by 1 base and J by 4 bases, with 13 bases between. There are 15 residues in the CDR3. Germline values: CDR1 SGHAT, CDR2 FQNNGV.

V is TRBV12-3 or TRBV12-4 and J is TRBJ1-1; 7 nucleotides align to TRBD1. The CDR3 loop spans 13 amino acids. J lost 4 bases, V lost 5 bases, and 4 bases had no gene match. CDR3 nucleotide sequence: TGTGCCAGCAGTGTGGACAGGTCCACTGAAGCTTTCTTT. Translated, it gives CASSVDRSTEAFF.

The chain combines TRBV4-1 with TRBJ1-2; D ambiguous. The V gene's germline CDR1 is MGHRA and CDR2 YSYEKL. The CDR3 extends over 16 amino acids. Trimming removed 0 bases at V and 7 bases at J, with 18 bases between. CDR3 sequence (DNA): TGCGCCAGCAGCCAAGATAGAGCCGCATTGATGAGTGGCTACACCTTC. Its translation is CASSQDRAALMSGYTF.

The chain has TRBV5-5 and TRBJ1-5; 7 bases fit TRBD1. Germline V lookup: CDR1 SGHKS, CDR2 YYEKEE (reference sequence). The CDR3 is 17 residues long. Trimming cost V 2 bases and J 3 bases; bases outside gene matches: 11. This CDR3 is CASSFFPGTVVNQPQHF. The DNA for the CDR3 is TGTGCCAGCAGCTTCTTCCCCGGGACAGTAGTCAATCAGCCCCAGCATTTT.